The text below deals with one T cell receptor (beta chain). This specimen comes from a study of blood T cell repertoires in COVID-19. Study context: T cells, B-cell-depleted T cells, or PBMCs provided the cDNA or gDNA that served as material.

Seattle cases were enrolled at active infection and followed longitudinally. In the original analysis: By means of reference gene primer amplification, nucleated cell counts were estimated. Assay: immunoSEQ multiplex PCR; the TCRdb copy retains only in-frame clones and omits some. V and J calls and clone size are as listed in that table; D and trimming were resolved from the DNA. The sample contains roughly 150,000 clones, about 83% of which appear only once. CDR1 MNHEY and CDR2 SVGAGI come from the germline V gene. The V and J ends lost 1 base and 6 bases, in that order; junction bases with no gene match: 4. The length of the CDR3 is 14 residues.

The receptor was derived from a woman over 75 with COVID-19, enrolled during active disease. The sample comprised peripheral blood. J is TRBJ2-5 and V is TRBV6-5; 8 bases map to TRBD1. CDR3 bases: TGTGCCAGCAGTTACTTAGACAGGGGAAAGACCCAGTACTTC. Translated, it gives CASSYLDRGKTQYF.